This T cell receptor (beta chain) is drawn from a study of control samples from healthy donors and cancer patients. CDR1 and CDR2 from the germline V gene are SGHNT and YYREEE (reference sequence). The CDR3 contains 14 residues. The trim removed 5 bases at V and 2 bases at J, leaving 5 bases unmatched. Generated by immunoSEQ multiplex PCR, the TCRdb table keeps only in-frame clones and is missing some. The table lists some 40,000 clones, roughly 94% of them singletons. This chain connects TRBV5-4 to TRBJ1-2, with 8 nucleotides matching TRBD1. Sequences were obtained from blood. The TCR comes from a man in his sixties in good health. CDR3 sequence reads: CASRGTGSNYGYTF. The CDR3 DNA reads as TGTGCCAGCAGGGGGACAGGATCCAACTATGGCTACACCTTC.